The 7 T cell receptor beta chains in this list originate from one sample, sequenced in a study of blood T cell repertoires in COVID-19. Only in-frame clones appear in the TCRdb table, and some are missing; sequencing was by immunoSEQ multiplex PCR. The sample shows roughly 65,000 clones, roughly four fifths of them seen only once. Sequenced sample: peripheral blood. The receptors were sampled from a human donor in a cohort sampled during active COVID-19.

This clone is a singleton in its sample. DNA for the CDR3: TGTGCCTGGAGTGTGCGGCAGTTCACCGGGGAGCTGTTTTTT. This translates into CAWSVRQFTGELFF. The chain has TRBV30 and TRBJ2-2; D is unclear. The CDR3 totals 14 residues. Germline assignment: CDR1 GTSNPN and CDR2 SVGIG (reference sequence). The V end was cut by 0 bases, the J end by 4 bases, with 9 bases between.

The chain couples TRBV27 to TRBJ1-4; no firm D call. CDR1 MNHEY and CDR2 SMNVEV come from the germline V gene (reference sequence). The CDR3 length is 16 residues. V lost 1 base, J lost 3 bases, and 12 bases lay in between. The CDR3 spells CASSLFEGLANEKLFF. The CDR3 region has the DNA TGTGCCAGCAGTTTATTCGAGGGTTTAGCTAATGAAAAACTGTTTTTT.

This rearrangement joins TRBV15 to TRBJ2-4; no firm D call. The length of the CDR3 is 15 residues. Germline V gene lookup returns CDR1 LNHNV and CDR2 YYDKDF (reference sequence). V gave up 0 bases and J gave up 0 bases, with 6 bases separating them. The CDR3 reads CATSRDSLAKNIQYF. The DNA for the CDR3 is TGTGCCACCAGCAGAGATTCCCTAGCCAAAAACATTCAGTACTTC.

The chain carries TRBV11-2 and TRBJ2-3; D might be TRBD2 (5 bases). This CDR3 contains 12 residues. From germline, CDR1 is SGHAT and CDR2 FQNNGV. Between the trimmed V and J ends, which lost 7 bases and 8 bases, there was a span of 13 bases. The CDR3 here is CASTQTRATQYF. The DNA of the CDR3 is TGTGCCAGCACCCAAACGCGGGCTACGCAGTATTTT.

The V and J genes are TRBV11-3 and TRBJ1-1, with D perhaps TRBD1 (6 bases). Germline lookup yields CDR1 SGHNT and CDR2 YENEEA. The CDR3 totals 14 residues. V dropped 2 bases and J dropped 1 base, with 8 bases sitting between them. The chain's CDR3 is CASSLLGGNTEAFF. The CDR3 DNA is TGTGCCAGCAGCTTATTAGGGGGGAACACTGAAGCTTTCTTT.

The rearrangement joins TRBV4-1 to TRBJ2-1, with D hard to call. Trimming removed 0 bases at V and 4 bases at J, with 10 bases between. CDR3 length equals 15 residues. CDR1 is MGHRA, CDR2 YSYEKL, per germline. The DNA of the CDR3 is TGCGCCAGCAGCCAAGATGGCCCGCGGTACAATGAGCAGTTCTTC. Translated, it gives CASSQDGPRYNEQFF.

In DNA form, the CDR3 reads TGTGCCAGCAGTCCGCCTCGGGACAGGGGGCGAGTGAACACTGAAGCTTTCTTT. It encodes CASSPPRDRGRVNTEAFF. The chain links TRBV28 to TRBJ1-1, with 12 bases lining up with TRBD1. Germline V gene sequence: CDR1 MDHEN, CDR2 SYDVKM. The CDR3 totals 18 residues. With V trimmed by 5 bases and J by 0 bases, 10 bases remained unmatched.